This TCR beta chain was obtained from a study of OX40 agonist ivuxolimab in advanced cancers. Across the whole study: Therapy given before enrollment (anti-PD-1, anti-PD-L1 or anti-CTLA-4) was allowed, and 40% had some. General study results and limits: Some nonresponders likewise displayed low normalized T-cell clonal expansion.

CDR1 and CDR2 (germline): MDHEN, SYDVKM. Trimming took 11 bases from V and 0 from J, leaving 17 bases between them. The CDR3 consists of 15 residues. Patients who had autoimmune disease history or got systemic immunosuppression were left out. Note on this clone: Its target is unknown.

The table came from immunoSEQ multiplex PCR; TCRdb's copy has only in-frame clones and leaves some out. The repertoire holds 87,000 or so clones, approximately 85% seen once, with 3.8% in the top ten. The TCR originated in an adult with an advanced solid tumor such as melanoma, head and neck, liver or kidney cancer. The chain recombines TRBV28 with TRBJ1-5, with D maybe TRBD1 (5 bases). Sequenced material: CD4+ or CD8+ T cells sorted from blood, taken in a trial of the OX40 agonist ivuxolimab. DNA for the CDR3: TGTGCCGCGGGACCGACAATCGATAGCAATCAGCCCCAGCATTTT. The encoded protein is CAAGPTIDSNQPQHF.